This T cell receptor beta chain is from a study of cytomegalovirus exposure and HLA in healthy donors. Study background: A data release that came early held roughly 80 million unique TCRs from HLA-typed donors. Study results and limitations: Available immune exposure information covered CMV serostatus only. Accurate prediction of most subjects' HLA-A and HLA-B alleles from TCR beta sequences was reported.

With respect to this clone: As yet, its antigen is unknown.

Unrecorded immune exposure was likely among donors, who were nominally healthy when sampled. PCR amplification relied on 60 Vbeta primers (plus 13 Jbeta primers). TCRdb's table, derived via immunoSEQ multiplex PCR, lists solely in-frame clones and lacks some. Of around 150,000 clones listed, about 80% were seen once; the top ten hold 8.5% to 10%. This TCR was recovered from a young man in good health and CMV-seropositive. What was sequenced was PBMCs.

CDR3 sequence: CASSPGIGLSSPLHF. CDR3 coding DNA: TGTGCCAGCAGCCCCGGGATAGGGCTTAGTTCACCCCTCCACTTT. This rearrangement joins TRBV4-2 to TRBJ1-6; the D is unclear. The CDR3 spans 15 residues. Germline values: CDR1 LGHNA, CDR2 YNFKEQ. V was pared by 4 bases and J by 9 bases, with 16 bases between.